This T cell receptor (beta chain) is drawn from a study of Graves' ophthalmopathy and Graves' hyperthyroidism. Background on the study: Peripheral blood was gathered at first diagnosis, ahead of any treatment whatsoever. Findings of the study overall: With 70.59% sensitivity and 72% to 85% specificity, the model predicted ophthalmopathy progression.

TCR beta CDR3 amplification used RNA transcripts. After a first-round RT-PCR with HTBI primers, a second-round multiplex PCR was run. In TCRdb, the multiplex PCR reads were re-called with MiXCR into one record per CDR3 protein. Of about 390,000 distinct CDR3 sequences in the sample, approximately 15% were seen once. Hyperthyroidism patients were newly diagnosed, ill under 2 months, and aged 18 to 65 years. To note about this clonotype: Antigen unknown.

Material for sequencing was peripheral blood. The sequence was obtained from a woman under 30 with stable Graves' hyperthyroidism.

In nucleotides, the CDR3 is TGTGCCAGCAGCTCTAGCGGGGGATTCTCCTACGAGCAGTACTTC. This encodes CASSSSGGFSYEQYF. This chain uses TRBV7-2 with TRBJ2-7; 10 positions agree with TRBD2. The germline V gene encodes CDR1 SGHTA and CDR2 FQGNSA. V shed 4 bases and J 0 bases; nucleotides not matched to a gene: 3. The CDR3 consists of 15 residues.